Below, 16 T cell receptor beta chains from the same sample are listed, as sequenced in a study of regulatory T cells in long-lasting Graves disease (dated by TCRdb to 2020 to 2023). Sample time point, as interpreted from the label and publication: newly diagnosed GD, antithyroid drugs for less than 3 months. RNA was extracted from PBMCs in TRIzol for both TCR sequencing and RNA sequencing. Libraries were prepared through multiplex PCR. TCRdb names Illumina HiSeq 4000 as the instrument used. iRepertoire HTBI primers and Arm-PCR amplification of CDR3 regions were used to construct TCR beta libraries. Using fastp at Q25 and MiXCR, TCRdb reprocessed the public reads and kept productive beta chains. Entries are consolidated by CDR3 protein sequence, retaining the most common genes and DNA. The sample table lists about 350,000 distinct CDR3 sequences, roughly a sixth of them with a count of one. Jointly, the top ten make up around 27% of the sample.

The sample was also reused in another study, on T cells in Graves' hyperthyroidism and ophthalmopathy.

The specimen comprised peripheral blood mononuclear cells (PBMCs), sampled at new diagnosis, from a patient treated with antithyroid drugs. The receptors shown here come from a man aged 35 to 55 with Graves disease. Donor details come from another sample of the same person, matched by shared clones.

This clonotype was recorded a few times. The chain carries TRBV13 and TRBJ2-6; 7 positions match TRBD1. V lost 5 bases and J lost 3; bases outside the gene matches: 7. CDR3 size: 16 residues. Per germline, CDR1 PRHDT and CDR2 FYEKMQ (reference sequence). The CDR3 DNA reads as TGTGCCAGCAGCCGACTCCCAGGGGGTGGGGCCAACGTCCTGACTTTC. Its protein is CASSRLPGGGANVLTF.

This clonotype was counted ten times or more. The gene calls are TRBV5-1 and TRBJ2-7; no reliable D call. CDR1 and CDR2 from the germline V gene are SGHRS and YFSETQ. The CDR3 has 12 amino acids. The ends were cut back, 1 base at V and 5 bases at J, with 7 bases in the middle. CDR3 nucleotides: TGCGCCAGCAGCTTGACCTCGGACGAGCAGTACTTC. It specifies CASSLTSDEQYF.

This clonotype was detected ten times or more. This chain uses TRBV9 with TRBJ1-6; the D gene is possibly TRBD1 (5 bases). The V end was cut by 3 bases, the J end by 0 bases, with 10 bases between. The V gene's germline CDR1 is SGDLS and CDR2 YYNGEE. The CDR3 is made up of 16 amino acids. Written as DNA, the CDR3 is TGTGCCAGCAGCGAGGGGCCGAGCTCCTATAATTCACCCCTCCACTTT. Amino acid sequence: CASSEGPSSYNSPLHF.

In this sample, this clonotype turned up many times. The gene calls are TRBV20-1 and TRBJ2-3, with D perhaps TRBD1 (5 bases). V was clipped by 6 bases and J by 0 bases, with 16 bases between them. The CDR3 spans 15 residues. From germline, CDR1 is DFQATT and CDR2 SNEGSKA (reference sequence). This chain's CDR3 is CSARSRQPSTDTQYF. The CDR3 DNA sequence: TGCAGTGCCAGAAGCCGACAGCCTAGCACAGATACGCAGTATTTT.

This clonotype was recorded a few times. The rearrangement uses TRBV7-9 and TRBJ2-1, with 7 bases identical to TRBD1. The germline gives CDR1 SEHNR, CDR2 FQNEAQ (reference sequence). This CDR3 is built from 16 residues. The V gene end was trimmed by 5 bases and the J gene end by 2 bases; junction bases not matched to a gene: 9. The CDR3 is CASSQTGAPPYNEQFF. As DNA, the CDR3 is TGTGCCAGCAGCCAAACAGGGGCACCCCCCTACAATGAGCAGTTCTTC.

This clonotype occurred many times. The rearrangement uses TRBV9 and TRBJ2-3; 8 bases are shared with TRBD2. In germline, CDR1 is SGDLS, CDR2 YYNGEE. V lost 2 bases, J lost 5 bases, and 4 bases stayed unmatched. CDR3 length: 14 residues. The CDR3 here is CASSVGTSVDTQYF. CDR3 DNA: TGTGCCAGCAGCGTCGGGACTAGTGTAGATACGCAGTATTTT. Full variable domain (remainder filled in from reference TRBV9 and TRBJ2-3): DSGVTQTPKHLITATGQRVTLRCSPRSGDLSVYWYQQSLDQGLQFLIQYYNGEERAKGNILERFSAQQFPDLHSELNLSSLELGDSALYFCASSVGTSVDTQYFGPGTRLTVL.

This clonotype was seen ten or more times. The J gene is TRBJ1-5, the V gene TRBV28; D is possibly TRBD1 (6 bases). CDR1 is MDHEN, CDR2 SYDVKM, per germline. The CDR3 is 15 residues long. Trimming cost V 3 bases and J 3 bases, with 12 bases left between them. Here the CDR3 reads CASSFDGQFNQPQHF. The CDR3 DNA sequence: TGTGCCAGCAGTTTCGATGGACAGTTCAATCAGCCCCAGCATTTT.

This clonotype was counted at least ten times. This chain connects TRBV2 to TRBJ1-5; no reliable D call. The V gene lost 8 bases and the J gene lost 4 bases, with 15 bases spanning the gap. The CDR3 runs 14 residues. CDR1 and CDR2 (germline): SNHLY, FYNNEI. CDR3 nucleotide sequence: TGTGCCAGCGCGGCTGTAGCAAGTAATCAGCCCCAGCATTTT. This encodes CASAAVASNQPQHF.

This clonotype was detected many times. The CDR3 sequence is CASSQGSWGQETQYF. The CDR3 DNA follows: TGTGCCAGCAGCCAAGGTTCCTGGGGGCAAGAGACCCAGTACTTC. V is TRBV4-2 and J is TRBJ2-5; D may match TRBD1 or TRBD2 (5 bases each). CDR3 length equals 15 residues. Trimming pared 1 base from V and 2 bases from J, leaving 11 bases between. CDR1 is LGHNA, CDR2 YNFKEQ, per germline.

CDR3 DNA sequence: TGTGCCAGCAGCTTGGACCGATTCGGGGAGCTGTTTTTT. Its translation: CASSLDRFGELFF. The chain couples TRBV11-2 to TRBJ2-2; D call uncertain. Per germline, CDR1 SGHAT and CDR2 FQNNGV. The CDR3 is 13 residues long. The V end lost 3 bases, the J end lost 7 bases, and 9 bases lay between the germline ends.

The chain uses TRBV6-2 or TRBV6-3 and TRBJ1-2; no definite D call. This CDR3 spans 15 amino acids. Between the trimmed V and J ends, which lost 5 bases and 8 bases, there was a span of 21 bases. Germline CDR1 MNHEY, CDR2 SVGEGT. Written as DNA, the CDR3 is TGTGCCAGCAGTCAATTGGCCCGGAACTCGGGCGGCTACACCTTC. Its protein is CASSQLARNSGGYTF.

This clonotype was counted many times. V is TRBV7-9 and J is TRBJ2-1; maybe TRBD2 (6 bases). CDR3 length equals 14 residues. Germline CDR1 is SEHNR and CDR2 is FQNEAQ (reference sequence). V lost 2 bases to trimming and J lost 6 bases, with 11 bases between them. CDR3 sequence (DNA): TGTGCCAGCAGCTTACAAGGAGGGATCAATGAGCAGTTCTTC. Protein product: CASSLQGGINEQFF.

The gene calls are TRBV15 and TRBJ2-7, with TRBD1 identical over 9 bases. This CDR3 contains 16 residues. From germline, CDR1 is LNHNV and CDR2 YYDKDF (reference sequence). Germline trimming cut 3 bases from V and 3 bases from J; bases unmatched to any gene: 9. CDR3 loop: CATSSTFEGQGYEQYF. The CDR3, as DNA: TGTGCCACCAGCAGTACCTTTGAGGGACAGGGCTACGAGCAGTACTTC.

This clonotype was observed a few times. V gene TRBV5-5 combines with J gene TRBJ1-1; D not certain. The CDR3 runs to 16 residues. Trimming cost V 3 bases and J 0 bases, with 15 bases left between them. Germline values: CDR1 SGHKS, CDR2 YYEKEE (reference sequence). The CDR3 spells CASSSGLSRMNTEAFF. CDR3 bases: TGTGCCAGCAGCTCCGGATTATCTCGCATGAACACTGAAGCTTTCTTT.

This clonotype was seen a handful of times. J is TRBJ2-4 and V is TRBV10-3; no clear D. Germline V lookup: CDR1 ENHRY, CDR2 SYGVKD. This CDR3 is 18 amino acids long. V was trimmed by 4 bases and J by 0 bases, leaving 19 bases between them. The DNA of the CDR3 is TGTGCCATCAGTGGACGTGTCCTCGTGTTGCTAGCCAAAAACATTCAGTACTTC. Translation: CAISGRVLVLLAKNIQYF.

This clonotype was counted at least ten times. CDR3: CSALTGGRSYEQYF. The CDR3 DNA follows: TGCAGTGCACTGACGGGGGGACGATCCTACGAGCAGTACTTC. J is TRBJ2-7 and V is TRBV20-1; 7 bases are shared with TRBD2. Germline trimming cut 6 bases from V and 1 base from J; bases unmatched to any gene: 9. Germline V gene sequence: CDR1 DFQATT, CDR2 SNEGSKA (reference sequence). This CDR3 contains 14 residues.